These 24 T cell receptor beta chains originate from one sample sequenced in a study of T cells in tumors after PD-1 blockade. Assay: immunoSEQ multiplex PCR; the TCRdb copy retains only in-frame clones and omits some. The repertoire consists of roughly 49,000 clones, with approximately 84% occurring once and the leading ten covering 4% to 5%. The sequences come from PBMCs, collected before anti-PD-1 treatment. The receptors were sampled from a human donor with basal cell carcinoma.

The V gene is TRBV7-9, the J gene TRBJ2-7, with 9 bases aligning to TRBD1. CDR3 length: 18 residues. Trimming cost V 5 bases and J 6 bases; bases outside gene matches: 20. Germline values: CDR1 SEHNR, CDR2 FQNEAQ (reference sequence). The DNA of the CDR3 is TGTGCCAGCAGCACTACCCCCGGATCCGGGACAGGGATTTCCGAGCAGTACTTC. This encodes CASSTTPGSGTGISEQYF.

The chain carries TRBV12-3 or TRBV12-4 and TRBJ1-2; weak D call: TRBD1 (5 bases). V was shortened by 6 bases and J by 6 bases, with 14 bases between the two germline ends. The CDR3 spans 13 residues. The CDR3 here is CASRAGGTNGYTF. CDR3 nucleotide sequence: TGTGCCAGCAGAGCCGGGGGGACTAATGGCTACACCTTC.

V usage is TRBV5-4 and J usage is TRBJ2-7; D gene ambiguous. V was clipped by 1 base and J by 8 bases, with 16 bases between them. This CDR3 has 14 residues. In germline, CDR1 is SGHNT, CDR2 YYREEE (reference sequence). In DNA, the CDR3 is TGTGCCAGCAGCTTGTCGGCGGCAAATCCAAAGCAGTACTTC. This encodes CASSLSAANPKQYF.

In its sample, this clone was seen once. V is TRBV10-3 and J is TRBJ1-1; D is unclear. The CDR3 is made up of 15 amino acids. CDR1 is ENHRY and CDR2 is SYGVKD in the germline V gene. Between the trimmed V and J ends, which lost 3 bases and 4 bases, there was a span of 15 bases. DNA for the CDR3: TGTGCCATCAGTGATGGACCCTTTGGCGGCACTGAAGCTTTCTTT. Its protein is CAISDGPFGGTEAFF.

This CDR3 is CASSQDRGGSLNYGYTF. The CDR3 DNA sequence: TGTGCCAGCAGCCAAGACAGGGGAGGGTCCTTAAACTATGGCTACACCTTC. The rearrangement joins TRBV3-1 (or the pseudogene TRBV3-2) to TRBJ1-2; possible D gene TRBD1, 6 bases. Trimming shortened V by 0 bases and J by 2 bases, and 16 bases separated the two germline ends. Germline V lookup: CDR1 LGHDT, CDR2 YNNKEL (reference sequence). The CDR3 totals 17 residues.

The CDR3 sequence is CASSLVDSDYEQYF. The CDR3 DNA is TGTGCCAGCAGCTTAGTGGACAGTGACTACGAGCAGTACTTC. The rearrangement joins TRBV7-9 to TRBJ2-7; tentative D call: TRBD1 (6 bases). V dropped 1 base and J dropped 3 bases, with 10 bases sitting between them. This CDR3 region has 14 residues. Germline V gene lookup returns CDR1 SEHNR and CDR2 FQNEAQ (reference sequence).

The CDR3 region has the DNA TGTGCCTGGCTCCTGTACAATGAGCAGTTCTTC. The encoded protein is CAWLLYNEQFF. The chain couples TRBV30 to TRBJ2-1; no reliable D call. In germline, CDR1 is GTSNPN, CDR2 SVGIG (reference sequence). V lost 5 bases and J lost 4, with 6 bases in between. This CDR3 has 11 residues.

CDR3 in amino acids: CASSLGADTQYF. The DNA for the CDR3 is TGCGCCAGCAGCTTGGGGGCAGATACGCAGTATTTT. The genes are TRBV5-1 and TRBJ2-3, with D uncertain. V was clipped by 0 bases and J by 4 bases, with 3 bases between them. The CDR3 runs 12 residues. CDR1 SGHRS and CDR2 YFSETQ come from the germline V gene. Full variable domain (missing parts from reference TRBV5-1 and TRBJ2-3): KAGVTQTPRYLIKTRGQQVTLSCSPISGHRSVSWYQQTPGQGLQFLFEYFSETQRNKGNFPGRFSGRQFSNSRSEMNVSTLELGDSALYLCASSLGADTQYFGPGTRLTVL.

The sample holds one count of this clone. The gene calls are TRBV6-5 and TRBJ1-2, with a weak D call TRBD1 (5 bases). V shed 5 bases and J shed 2 bases, with 6 bases lying between them. There are 12 residues in the CDR3. The germline gives CDR1 MNHEY, CDR2 SVGAGI. In nucleotides, the CDR3 is TGTGCCAGCAGTCGGACAAACTATGGCTACACCTTC. Protein: CASSRTNYGYTF.

This clone was found a few times. The V and J genes are TRBV19 and TRBJ2-5, with D possibly being TRBD1 or TRBD2 (8 bases each). V gave up 6 bases and J gave up 4 bases, with 18 bases separating them. This CDR3 has 15 amino acids. CDR1 and CDR2 from the germline V gene are LNHDA and SQIVND (reference sequence). The CDR3 loop reads CASREDRAGGETQYF. The CDR3 coding sequence is TGTGCCAGTAGGGAGGACAGGGCGGGGGGAGAGACCCAGTACTTC.

This chain links TRBV4-1 with TRBJ2-1, with TRBD2 identical over 14 bases. The CDR3 totals 16 residues. Per germline, CDR1 MGHRA and CDR2 YSYEKL. Trimming cost V 2 bases and J 8 bases; bases outside gene matches: 5. The CDR3 DNA sequence: TGCGCCAGCAGCCAACCGGGACTAGCGGGGGTCGATGAGCAGTTCTTC. Amino acid sequence: CASSQPGLAGVDEQFF.

This clone was seen more than once but under ten times. The chain combines TRBV19 with TRBJ2-2; D may be TRBD1 or TRBD2 (6 bases each). Between the trimmed V and J ends, which lost 8 bases and 3 bases, there was a span of 13 bases. Germline V gene sequence: CDR1 LNHDA, CDR2 SQIVND (reference sequence). The CDR3 has 14 residues. The CDR3 region is CASLRGADTGELFF. Written as DNA, the CDR3 is TGTGCCAGTCTAAGGGGGGCCGACACCGGGGAGCTGTTTTTT.

This clone was counted a single time. The V and J genes are TRBV3-1 (or the pseudogene TRBV3-2) and TRBJ1-2; 9 positions match TRBD1. Germline values: CDR1 LGHDT, CDR2 YNNKEL (reference sequence). Trimming removed 2 bases from V and 6 bases from J; junction bases left unmatched: 4. This CDR3 is built from 14 residues. Written as DNA, the CDR3 is TGTGCCAGCAGCCAACGGGACAGGGTTGATGGCTACACCTTC. It translates to CASSQRDRVDGYTF.

This clone was detected a few times. J is TRBJ2-3 and V is TRBV6-2 or TRBV6-3; D possibly corresponds to TRBD2 (5 bases). V was clipped by 2 bases and J by 4 bases, with 13 bases between them. CDR3 length: 15 residues. Looked up from germline, CDR1 is MNHEY and CDR2 is SVGEGT. CDR3 sequence (DNA): TGTGCCAGCAGTTACCACGGACTCGAGGCAGATACGCAGTATTTT. Protein product: CASSYHGLEADTQYF.

Only a few counts were recorded for this clone. The chain is built from TRBV6-1 and TRBJ1-6, with TRBD1 matching 7 bases. The CDR3 is 13 residues long. The V and J ends lost 3 bases and 9 bases, in that order; junction bases with no gene match: 2. Per the germline V gene, CDR1 is MNHNS and CDR2 is SASEGT. The CDR3 sequence is CASSETGTSPLHF. CDR3 DNA sequence: TGTGCCAGCAGTGAGACAGGGACTTCACCCCTCCACTTT.

The chain uses TRBV2 and TRBJ2-5, with 8 bases that match TRBD2. The germline V gene has CDR1 SNHLY and CDR2 FYNNEI. V was clipped by 6 bases and J by 5 bases; unmatched bases: 2. The CDR3 consists of 12 residues. As DNA, the CDR3 is TGTGCCAGCAGCGGGGGGGTTGAGACCCAGTACTTC. It specifies CASSGGVETQYF. Full variable domain (outside the CDR3, taken from reference TRBV2 and TRBJ2-5): EPEVTQTPSHQVTQMGQEVILRCVPISNHLYFYWYRQILGQKVEFLVSFYNNEISEKSEIFDDQFSVERPDGSNFTLKIRSTKLEDSAMYFCASSGGVETQYFGPGTRLLVL.

The gene calls are TRBV7-9 and TRBJ2-1; D ambiguous. The CDR3 contains 14 residues. V gave up 1 base and J gave up 3 bases, with 7 bases separating them. Germline V gene sequence: CDR1 SEHNR, CDR2 FQNEAQ (reference sequence). The CDR3 region has the DNA TGTGCCAGCAGCTTAGGGAACTACTACAATGAGCAGTTCTTC. Amino acid sequence: CASSLGNYYNEQFF.

The sample holds a few counts of this clone. The V gene is TRBV3-1 (or the pseudogene TRBV3-2), the J gene TRBJ1-5, with TRBD1 identical over 9 bases. The V segment lost 4 bases and the J segment 7 bases; nucleotides outside the gene matches: 5. CDR3 size: 14 residues. The V gene's germline CDR1 is LGHDT and CDR2 YNNKEL (reference sequence). DNA for the CDR3: TGTGCCAGCAGCCTTGGGACAGGGCGACAGCCCCAGCATTTT. Protein product: CASSLGTGRQPQHF.

The chain employs TRBV3-1 (or the pseudogene TRBV3-2) and TRBJ1-1; D is ambiguous. The CDR3 covers 13 residues. Trimming cost V 6 bases and J 6 bases, with 14 bases left between them. Per the germline V gene, CDR1 is LGHDT and CDR2 is YNNKEL (reference sequence). The CDR3 nucleotides read TGTGCCAGCAGGAACAGTCAACTGCCTGAAGCTTTCTTT. It is translated as CASRNSQLPEAFF.

This chain joins TRBV6-6 and TRBJ2-7; D possibly corresponds to TRBD1 (5 bases). V lost 0 bases, J lost 2 bases, and 14 bases lay in between. Germline V lookup: CDR1 MNHNY, CDR2 SVGAGI (reference sequence). The CDR3 length is 16 residues. This CDR3 reads CASSYSSGILPYEQYF. Here the CDR3 DNA reads TGTGCCAGCAGTTACTCCTCAGGGATTCTTCCCTACGAGCAGTACTTC.

The chain combines TRBV12-3 or TRBV12-4 with TRBJ1-1, with D tentatively TRBD1 (6 bases). V gave up 7 bases and J gave up 10 bases, with 19 bases separating them. The CDR3 is made up of 13 amino acids. CDR3 bases: TGTGCCAGCACCTCGGGGGGCGGGGCCCCAGCTTTCTTT. Translation gives CASTSGGGAPAFF.

The chain combines TRBV28 with TRBJ2-3; 9 nucleotides match TRBD1. The trim removed 5 bases at V and 7 bases at J, leaving 10 bases unmatched. The CDR3 extends over 15 amino acids. Germline V lookup: CDR1 MDHEN, CDR2 SYDVKM. CDR3 bases: TGTGCCAGCAGTGCGACACAGGGGGCGCAAAATACGCAGTATTTT. It yields the protein CASSATQGAQNTQYF.

The chain recombines TRBV5-1 with TRBJ1-6; D may be TRBD1 (5 bases). The germline V gene has CDR1 SGHRS and CDR2 YFSETQ. The CDR3 spans 15 residues. The ends were cut back, 0 bases at V and 10 bases at J, with 14 bases in the middle. In DNA, the CDR3 is TGCGCCAGCAGCTTGGCCTGGCAGGGAGGGTCACCCCTCCACTTT. Translated: CASSLAWQGGSPLHF. Filled out from reference TRBV5-1 and TRBJ1-6, the complete variable domain reads KAGVTQTPRYLIKTRGQQVTLSCSPISGHRSVSWYQQTPGQGLQFLFEYFSETQRNKGNFPGRFSGRQFSNSRSEMNVSTLELGDSALYLCASSLAWQGGSPLHFGNGTRLTVT.

The CDR3 here is CASSQGAGGSTDTQYF. The CDR3 DNA reads as TGTGCCAGCAGCCAAGGGGCGGGGGGGAGCACAGATACGCAGTATTTT. The chain joins TRBV3-1 (or the pseudogene TRBV3-2) to TRBJ2-3; TRBD2 matches at 9 bases. After removal of 1 base from V and 0 bases from J, the junction contained 2 bases not matched to a gene. Germline V CDR1 and CDR2: LGHDT, YNNKEL (reference sequence). The CDR3 has 16 amino acids.